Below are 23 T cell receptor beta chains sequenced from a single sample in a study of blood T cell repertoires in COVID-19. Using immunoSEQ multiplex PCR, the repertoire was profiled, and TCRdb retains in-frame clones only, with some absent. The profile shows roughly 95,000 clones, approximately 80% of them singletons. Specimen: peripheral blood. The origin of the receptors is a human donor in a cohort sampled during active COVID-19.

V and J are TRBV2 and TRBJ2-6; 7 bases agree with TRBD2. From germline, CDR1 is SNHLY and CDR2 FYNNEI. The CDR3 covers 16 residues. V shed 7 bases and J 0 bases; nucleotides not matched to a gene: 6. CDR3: CASTASGGSGANVLTF. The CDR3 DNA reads TGTGCCAGCACCGCTAGCGGAGGCTCTGGGGCCAACGTCCTGACTTTC.

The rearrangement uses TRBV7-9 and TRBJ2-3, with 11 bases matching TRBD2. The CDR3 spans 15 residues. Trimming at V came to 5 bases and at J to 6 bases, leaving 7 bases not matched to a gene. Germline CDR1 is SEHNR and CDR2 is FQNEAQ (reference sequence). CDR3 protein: CASSLTSGSMDTQYF. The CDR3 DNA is TGTGCCAGCAGCCTTACTAGCGGGAGTATGGATACGCAGTATTTT.

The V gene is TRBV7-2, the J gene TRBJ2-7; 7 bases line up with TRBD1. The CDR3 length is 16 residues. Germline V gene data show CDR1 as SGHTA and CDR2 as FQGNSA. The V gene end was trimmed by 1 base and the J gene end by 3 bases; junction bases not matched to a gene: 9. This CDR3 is CASSLGSTGVGYEQYF. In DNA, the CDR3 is TGTGCCAGCAGCTTAGGAAGTACAGGGGTCGGCTACGAGCAGTACTTC.

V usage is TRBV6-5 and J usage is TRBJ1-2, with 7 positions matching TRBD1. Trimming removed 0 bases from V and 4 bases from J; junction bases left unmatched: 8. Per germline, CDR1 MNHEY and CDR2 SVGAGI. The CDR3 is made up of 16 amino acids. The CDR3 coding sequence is TGTGCCAGCAGTTACTCCGGGACAGTTTCCTCCTATGGCTACACCTTC. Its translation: CASSYSGTVSSYGYTF.

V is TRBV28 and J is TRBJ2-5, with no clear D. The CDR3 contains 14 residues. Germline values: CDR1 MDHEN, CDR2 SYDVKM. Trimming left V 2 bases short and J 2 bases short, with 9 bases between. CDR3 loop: CASSLGWRQETQYF. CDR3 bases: TGTGCCAGCAGTTTAGGGTGGCGGCAAGAGACCCAGTACTTC.

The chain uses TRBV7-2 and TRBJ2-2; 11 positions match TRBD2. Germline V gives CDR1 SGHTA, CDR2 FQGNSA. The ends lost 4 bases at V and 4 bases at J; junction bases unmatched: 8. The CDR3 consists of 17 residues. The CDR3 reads CASSSTLLAGATGELFF. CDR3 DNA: TGTGCCAGCAGCTCAACACTACTAGCGGGGGCCACCGGGGAGCTGTTTTTT.

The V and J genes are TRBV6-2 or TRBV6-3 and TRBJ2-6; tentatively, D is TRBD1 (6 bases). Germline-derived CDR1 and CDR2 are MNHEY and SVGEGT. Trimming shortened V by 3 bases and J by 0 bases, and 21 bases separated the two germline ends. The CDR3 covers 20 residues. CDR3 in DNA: TGTGCCAGCAGTTATATCAGGACAGCCTTAAGTTACTCTGGGGCCAACGTCCTGACTTTC. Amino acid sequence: CASSYIRTALSYSGANVLTF.

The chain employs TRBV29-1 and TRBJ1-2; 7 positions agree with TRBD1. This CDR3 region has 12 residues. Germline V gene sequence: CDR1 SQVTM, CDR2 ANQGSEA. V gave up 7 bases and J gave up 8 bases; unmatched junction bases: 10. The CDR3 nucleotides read TGCAGCGCAACCAGGGGGAAGGGAGGCTACACCTTC. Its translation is CSATRGKGGYTF.

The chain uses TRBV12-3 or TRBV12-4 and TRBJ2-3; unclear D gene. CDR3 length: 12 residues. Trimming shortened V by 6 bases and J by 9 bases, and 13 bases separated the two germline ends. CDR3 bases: TGTGCCAGCAGCCGCCTCCAGCGAACGCAGTATTTT. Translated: CASSRLQRTQYF.

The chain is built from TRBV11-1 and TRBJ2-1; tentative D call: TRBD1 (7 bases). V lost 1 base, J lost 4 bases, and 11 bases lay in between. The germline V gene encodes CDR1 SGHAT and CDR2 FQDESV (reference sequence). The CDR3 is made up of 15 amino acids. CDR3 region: CASSLGQGLYNEQFF. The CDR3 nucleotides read TGTGCCAGCAGCTTAGGACAGGGACTTTACAATGAGCAGTTCTTC. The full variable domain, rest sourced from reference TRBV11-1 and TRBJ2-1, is EAEVAQSPRYKITEKSQAVAFWCDPISGHATLYWYRQILGQGPELLVQFQDESVVDDSQLPKDRFSAERLKGVDSTLKIQPAELGDSAMYLCASSLGQGLYNEQFFGPGTRLTVL.

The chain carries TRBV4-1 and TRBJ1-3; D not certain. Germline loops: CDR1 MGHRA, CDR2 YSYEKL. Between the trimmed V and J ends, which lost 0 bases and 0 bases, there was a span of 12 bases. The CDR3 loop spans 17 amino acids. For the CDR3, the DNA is TGCGCCAGCAGCCAAGATTTGGGCGATATCTCTGGAAACACCATATATTTT. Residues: CASSQDLGDISGNTIYF.

In DNA form, the CDR3 reads TGCGCCAGCAGCCGGGGACAGGGGCAGAACACTGAAGCTTTCTTT. Residues: CASSRGQGQNTEAFF. This chain connects TRBV5-1 to TRBJ1-1; 10 nucleotides align to TRBD1. This CDR3 is 15 amino acids long. The V segment lost 4 bases and the J segment 1 base; nucleotides outside the gene matches: 4. Per the germline V gene, CDR1 is SGHRS and CDR2 is YFSETQ.

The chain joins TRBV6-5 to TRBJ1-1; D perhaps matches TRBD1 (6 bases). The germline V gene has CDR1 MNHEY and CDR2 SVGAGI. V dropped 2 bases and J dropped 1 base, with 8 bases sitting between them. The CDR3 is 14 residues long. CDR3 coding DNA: TGTGCCAGCAGTTACGGACAGAGGAACACTGAAGCTTTCTTT. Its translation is CASSYGQRNTEAFF.

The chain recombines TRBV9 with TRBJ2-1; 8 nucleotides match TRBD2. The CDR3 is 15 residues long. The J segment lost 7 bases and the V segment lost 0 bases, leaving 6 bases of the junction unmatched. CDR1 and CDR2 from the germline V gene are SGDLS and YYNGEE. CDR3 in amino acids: CASSVDGGASNEQFF. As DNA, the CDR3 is TGTGCCAGCAGCGTAGACGGGGGGGCGTCGAATGAGCAGTTCTTC. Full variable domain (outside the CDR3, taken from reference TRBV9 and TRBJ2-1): DSGVTQTPKHLITATGQRVTLRCSPRSGDLSVYWYQQSLDQGLQFLIQYYNGEERAKGNILERFSAQQFPDLHSELNLSSLELGDSALYFCASSVDGGASNEQFFGPGTRLTVL.

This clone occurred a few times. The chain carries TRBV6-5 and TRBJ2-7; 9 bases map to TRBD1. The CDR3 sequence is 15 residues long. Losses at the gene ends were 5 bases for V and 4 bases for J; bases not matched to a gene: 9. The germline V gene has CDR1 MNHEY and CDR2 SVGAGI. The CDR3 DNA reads TGTGCCAGCAGTCCCGACGGGACAGGGTTGTACGAGCAGTACTTC. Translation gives CASSPDGTGLYEQYF.

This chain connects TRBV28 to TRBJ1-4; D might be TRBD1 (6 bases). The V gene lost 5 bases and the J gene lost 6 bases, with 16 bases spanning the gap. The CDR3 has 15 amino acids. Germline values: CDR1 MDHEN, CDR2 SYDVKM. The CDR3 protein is CASSPLQGSYEKLFF. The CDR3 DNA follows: TGTGCCAGCAGTCCTTTACAGGGTTCGTATGAAAAACTGTTTTTT.

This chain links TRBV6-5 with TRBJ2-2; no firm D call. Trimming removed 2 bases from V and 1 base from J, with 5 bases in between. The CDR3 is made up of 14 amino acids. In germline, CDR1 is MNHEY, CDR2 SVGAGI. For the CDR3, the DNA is TGTGCCAGCAGTTACCTCAGGAACACCGGGGAGCTGTTTTTT. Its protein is CASSYLRNTGELFF.

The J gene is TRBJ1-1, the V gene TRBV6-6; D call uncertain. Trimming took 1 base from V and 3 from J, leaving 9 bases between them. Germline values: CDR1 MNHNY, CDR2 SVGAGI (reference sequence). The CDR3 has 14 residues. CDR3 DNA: TGTGCCAGCAGTTACTTGGGCGATGACACTGAAGCTTTCTTT. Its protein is CASSYLGDDTEAFF.

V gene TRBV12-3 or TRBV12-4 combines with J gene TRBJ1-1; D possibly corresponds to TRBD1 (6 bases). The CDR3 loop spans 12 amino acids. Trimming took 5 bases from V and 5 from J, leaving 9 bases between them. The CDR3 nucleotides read TGTGCCAGCAGTGAACAGGGAACTGAAGCTTTCTTT. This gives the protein CASSEQGTEAFF.

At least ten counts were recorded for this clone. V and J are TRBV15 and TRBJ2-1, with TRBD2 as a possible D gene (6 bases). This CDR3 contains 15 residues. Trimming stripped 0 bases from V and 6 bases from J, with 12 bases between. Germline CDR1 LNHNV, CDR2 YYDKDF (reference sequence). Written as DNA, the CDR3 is TGTGCCACCAGCAGAGATCAGGAGGGCCCCAATGAGCAGTTCTTC. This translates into CATSRDQEGPNEQFF.

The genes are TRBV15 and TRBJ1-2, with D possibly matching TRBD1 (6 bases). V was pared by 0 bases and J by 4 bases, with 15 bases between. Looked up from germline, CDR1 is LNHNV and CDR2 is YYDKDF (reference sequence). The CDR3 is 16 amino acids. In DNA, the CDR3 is TGTGCCACCAGCAGAGATCAGGGGCGGAAGGGCTATGGCTACACCTTC. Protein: CATSRDQGRKGYGYTF. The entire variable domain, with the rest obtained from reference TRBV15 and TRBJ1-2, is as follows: DAMVIQNPRYQVTQFGKPVTLSCSQTLNHNVMYWYQQKSSQAPKLLFHYYDKDFNNEADTPDNFQSRRPNTSFCFLDIRSPGLGDTAMYLCATSRDQGRKGYGYTFGSGTRLTVV.

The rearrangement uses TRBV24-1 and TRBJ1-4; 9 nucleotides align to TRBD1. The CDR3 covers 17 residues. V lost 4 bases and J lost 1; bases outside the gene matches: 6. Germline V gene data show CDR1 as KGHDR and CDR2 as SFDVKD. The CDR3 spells CATSDTTGGITNEKLFF. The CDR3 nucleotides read TGTGCCACCAGTGACACGACAGGGGGAATAACTAATGAAAAACTGTTTTTT.

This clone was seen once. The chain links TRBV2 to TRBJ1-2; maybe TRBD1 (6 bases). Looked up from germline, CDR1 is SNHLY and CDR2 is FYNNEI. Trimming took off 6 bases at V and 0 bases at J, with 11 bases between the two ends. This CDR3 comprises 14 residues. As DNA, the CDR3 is TGTGCCAGCAGAACAGGGTTAGCTAACTATGGCTACACCTTC. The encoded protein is CASRTGLANYGYTF.